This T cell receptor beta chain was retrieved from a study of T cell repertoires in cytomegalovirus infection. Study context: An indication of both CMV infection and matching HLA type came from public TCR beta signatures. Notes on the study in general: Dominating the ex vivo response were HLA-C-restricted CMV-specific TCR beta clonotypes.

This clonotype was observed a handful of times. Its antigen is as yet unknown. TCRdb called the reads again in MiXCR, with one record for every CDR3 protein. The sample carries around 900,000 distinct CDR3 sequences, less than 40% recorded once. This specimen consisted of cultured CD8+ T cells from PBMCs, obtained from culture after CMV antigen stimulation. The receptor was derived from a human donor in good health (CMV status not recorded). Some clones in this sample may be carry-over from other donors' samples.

This chain's CDR3 is CASSITTGGNQPQHF. Here the CDR3 DNA reads TGTGCCAGTAGTATAACAACAGGGGGCAATCAGCCCCAGCATTTT. The chain links TRBV19 to TRBJ1-5; 7 bases fit TRBD1. CDR3 length: 15 residues. V lost 2 bases, J lost 2 bases, and 3 bases stayed unmatched. Germline V lookup: CDR1 LNHDA, CDR2 SQIVND (reference sequence).